A single sample is the source of the 6 T cell receptor beta chains below, sequenced in a study of T cell responses to AZD1222 COVID-19 vaccine. The data were produced by immunoSEQ multiplex PCR, yet TCRdb's version contains in-frame clones alone and is incomplete. The sample lists some 130,000 clones, around 85% occurring once. The material was peripheral blood, obtained on day 0 of AZD1222 vaccination. The receptors were gathered from an adult in good health.

The table lists this clone with a few counts. The chain combines TRBV7-9 with TRBJ2-2; D not resolved. CDR1 and CDR2 (germline): SEHNR, FQNEAQ (reference sequence). CDR3 length: 14 amino acids. The germline V and J ends were trimmed by 3 bases and 1 base, with 6 bases remaining between them. This CDR3 is CASSLFGNTGELFF. In DNA, the CDR3 is TGTGCCAGCAGCTTGTTTGGGAACACCGGGGAGCTGTTTTTT. Complete variable domain (other parts from reference TRBV7-9 and TRBJ2-2): DTGVSQNPRHKITKRGQNVTFRCDPISEHNRLYWYRQTLGQGPEFLTYFQNEAQLEKSRLLSDRFSAERPKGSFSTLEIQRTEQGDSAMYLCASSLFGNTGELFFGEGSRLTVL.

The rearrangement joins TRBV30 to TRBJ2-1, with 9 nucleotides matching TRBD2. CDR1 is GTSNPN and CDR2 is SVGIG in the germline V gene (reference sequence). Trimming took 2 bases from V and 5 from J; bases not matched to a gene: 13. The CDR3 consists of 17 residues. As DNA, the CDR3 is TGTGCCTGGAGTCCCACCCGGCTAGCGGGGCAGCACAATGAGCAGTTCTTC. It is translated as CAWSPTRLAGQHNEQFF.

The V gene is TRBV14, the J gene TRBJ2-3; D perhaps matches TRBD1 (5 bases). V was trimmed by 1 base and J by 3 bases, leaving 11 bases between them. The CDR3 has 15 amino acids. From germline, CDR1 is SGHDN and CDR2 FVKESK. The DNA for the CDR3 is TGTGCCAGCAGCCAAGTGGCCAGGGCTACAGATACGCAGTATTTT. Translated, it gives CASSQVARATDTQYF.

The rearrangement links TRBV7-2 to TRBJ2-3; D remains unclear. Germline V gene data show CDR1 as SGHTA and CDR2 as FQGNSA. This CDR3 is built from 14 residues. The V gene lost 1 base and the J gene lost 2 bases, with 7 bases spanning the gap. CDR3 nucleotide sequence: TGTGCCAGCAGCTTAGTTTGGACCACAGATACGCAGTATTTT. This encodes CASSLVWTTDTQYF.

The count of this clone is one. The rearrangement joins TRBV7-3 to TRBJ1-1; 7 positions match TRBD1. In germline, CDR1 is SGHTA, CDR2 FQGTGA. Germline trimming cut 5 bases from V and 2 bases from J; bases unmatched to any gene: 5. This CDR3 spans 14 amino acids. The CDR3 sequence is CASSPDRLNTEAFF. CDR3 nucleotide sequence: TGTGCCAGCAGCCCGGACAGGTTAAACACTGAAGCTTTCTTT. Together with reference TRBV7-3 and TRBJ1-1, the CDR3 gives the full variable domain: GAGVSQTPSNKVTEKGKYVELRCDPISGHTALYWYRQSLGQGPEFLIYFQGTGAADDSGLPNDRFFAVRPEGSVSTLKIQRTERGDSAVYLCASSPDRLNTEAFFGQGTRLTVV.

This chain connects TRBV7-3 to TRBJ2-1, with D uncertain. Germline values: CDR1 SGHTA, CDR2 FQGTGA. This CDR3 is 16 amino acids long. Between the trimmed V and J ends, which lost 5 bases and 0 bases, there was a span of 14 bases. CDR3 nucleotides: TGTGCCAGCAGCCCCAATTTGGCGAGCTCCTACAATGAGCAGTTCTTC. Residues: CASSPNLASSYNEQFF.